Here is one TCR beta chain with its context. These data belong to a study of metastatic and nonmetastatic thyroid tumors. The CDR3 runs 15 residues. J lost 3 bases, V lost 1 base, and 2 bases had no gene match. The germline V gene has CDR1 SEHNR and CDR2 FQNEAQ (reference sequence). TCRdb re-analyzed the PCR reads using MiXCR. Of roughly 39,000 clones in the sample, about half were seen once. Treatment of any kind had been given to no patient before thyroid surgery. This TCR derives from a male donor with papillary thyroid cancer or a benign thyroid nodule (not recorded which). Some clones in this sample may be carry-over from other donors' samples. The chain links TRBV7-9 to TRBJ1-5; 8 bases fit TRBD1. The specimen sequenced was tumor tissue. The CDR3 loop reads CASSLGTGTNQPQHF. In DNA form, the CDR3 reads TGTGCCAGCAGCTTAGGGACAGGGACCAATCAGCCCCAGCATTTT.